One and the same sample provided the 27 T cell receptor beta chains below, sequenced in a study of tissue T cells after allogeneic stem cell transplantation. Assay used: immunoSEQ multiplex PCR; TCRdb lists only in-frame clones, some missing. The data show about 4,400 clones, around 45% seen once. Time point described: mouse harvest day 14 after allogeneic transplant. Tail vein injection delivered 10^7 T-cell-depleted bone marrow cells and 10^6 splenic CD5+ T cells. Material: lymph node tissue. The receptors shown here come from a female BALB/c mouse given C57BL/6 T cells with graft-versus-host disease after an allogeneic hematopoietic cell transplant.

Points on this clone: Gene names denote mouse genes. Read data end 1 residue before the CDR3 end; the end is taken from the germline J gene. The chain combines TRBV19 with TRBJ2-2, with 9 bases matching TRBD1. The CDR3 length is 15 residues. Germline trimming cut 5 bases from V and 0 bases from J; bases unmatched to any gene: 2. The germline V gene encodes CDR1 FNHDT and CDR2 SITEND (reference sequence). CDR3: CASRRQGANTGQLYF. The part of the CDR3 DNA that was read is TGTGCCAGCAGGAGACAGGGGGCAAACACCGGGCAGCTCTAC.

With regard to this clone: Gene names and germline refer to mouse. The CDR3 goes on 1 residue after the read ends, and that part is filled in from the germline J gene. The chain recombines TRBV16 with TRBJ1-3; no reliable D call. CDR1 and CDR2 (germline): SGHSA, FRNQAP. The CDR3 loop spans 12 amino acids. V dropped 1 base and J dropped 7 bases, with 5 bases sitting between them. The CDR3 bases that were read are TGTGCAAGCAGCTTAGGACGTAATACGCTCTAT. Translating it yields CASSLGRNTLY. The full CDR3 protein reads CASSLGRNTLYF.

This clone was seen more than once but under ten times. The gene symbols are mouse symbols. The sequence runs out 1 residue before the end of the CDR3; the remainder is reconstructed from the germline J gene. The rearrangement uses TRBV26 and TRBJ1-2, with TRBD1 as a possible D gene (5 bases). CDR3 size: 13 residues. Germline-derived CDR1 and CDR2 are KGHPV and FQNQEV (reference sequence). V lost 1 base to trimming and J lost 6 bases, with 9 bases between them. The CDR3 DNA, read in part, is TGTGCCAGCAGTCTGTACAGGAGGACCGACTACACC. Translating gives CASSLYRRTDYT. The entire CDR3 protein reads CASSLYRRTDYTF. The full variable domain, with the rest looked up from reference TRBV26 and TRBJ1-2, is NSKVIQTPRYLVKGQGQKAKMRCIPEKGHPVVFWYQQNKNNEFKFLINFQNQEVLQQIDMTEKRFSAECPSNSPCSLEIQSSEAGDSALYLCASSLYRRTDYTFGSGTRLLVI.

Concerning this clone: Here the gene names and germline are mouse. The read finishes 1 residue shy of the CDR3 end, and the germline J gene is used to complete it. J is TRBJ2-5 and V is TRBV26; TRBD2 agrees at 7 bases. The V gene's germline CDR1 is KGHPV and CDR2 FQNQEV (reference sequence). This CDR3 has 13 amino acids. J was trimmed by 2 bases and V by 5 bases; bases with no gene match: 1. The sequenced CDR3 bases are TGTGCCAGCAGTACTGGGGTCCAAGACACCCAGTAC. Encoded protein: CASSTGVQDTQY. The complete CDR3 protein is CASSTGVQDTQYF.

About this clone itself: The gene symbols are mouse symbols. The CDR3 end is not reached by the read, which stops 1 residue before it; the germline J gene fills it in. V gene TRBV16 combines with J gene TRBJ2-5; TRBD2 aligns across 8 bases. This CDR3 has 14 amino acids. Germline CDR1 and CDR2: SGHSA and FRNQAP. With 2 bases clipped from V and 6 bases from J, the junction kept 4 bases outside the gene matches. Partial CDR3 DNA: TGTGCAAGCAGCTTATCTGGGGGGTACGACACCCAGTAC. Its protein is CASSLSGGYDTQY. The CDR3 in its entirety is CASSLSGGYDTQYF.

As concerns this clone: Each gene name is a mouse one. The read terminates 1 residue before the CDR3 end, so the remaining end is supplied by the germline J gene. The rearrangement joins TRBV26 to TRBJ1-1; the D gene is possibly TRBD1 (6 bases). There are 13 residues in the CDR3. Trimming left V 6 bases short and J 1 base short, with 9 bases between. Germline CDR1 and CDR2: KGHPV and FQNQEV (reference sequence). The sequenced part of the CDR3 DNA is TGTGCCAGCAGCCCAGGGGTGAACACAGAAGTCTTC. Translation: CASSPGVNTEVF. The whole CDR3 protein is CASSPGVNTEVFF.

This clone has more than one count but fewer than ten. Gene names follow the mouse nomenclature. CDR3 residues: CASSLTLSNERLFF. Partial CDR3 DNA: TGTGCCAGCAGTCTGACACTTTCCAACGAAAGATTATTT. The chain uses TRBV26 and TRBJ1-4; no definite D call. The read gets to within 1 residue of the CDR3 end, and the germline J gene fills in the rest. This CDR3 is 14 amino acids long. Trimming left V 2 bases short and J 0 bases short, with 4 bases between. From germline, CDR1 is KGHPV and CDR2 FQNQEV (reference sequence).

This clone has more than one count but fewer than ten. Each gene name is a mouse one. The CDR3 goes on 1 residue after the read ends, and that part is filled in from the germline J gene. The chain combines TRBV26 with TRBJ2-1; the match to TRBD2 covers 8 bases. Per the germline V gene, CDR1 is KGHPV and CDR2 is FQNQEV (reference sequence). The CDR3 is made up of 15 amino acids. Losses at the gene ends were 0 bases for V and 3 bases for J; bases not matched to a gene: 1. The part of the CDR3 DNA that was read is TGTGCCAGCAGTCTGTCTTGGGGGGGCTATGCTGAGCAGTTC. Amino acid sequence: CASSLSWGGYAEQF. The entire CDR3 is CASSLSWGGYAEQFF.

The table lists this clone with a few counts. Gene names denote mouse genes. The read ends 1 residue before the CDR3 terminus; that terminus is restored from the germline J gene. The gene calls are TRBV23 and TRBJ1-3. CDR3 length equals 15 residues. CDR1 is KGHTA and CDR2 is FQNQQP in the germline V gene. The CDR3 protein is CSSSQSGAPGNTLYF. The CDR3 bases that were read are TGCTCCAGCAGTCAATCGGGGGCGCCTGGAAATACGCTCTAT.

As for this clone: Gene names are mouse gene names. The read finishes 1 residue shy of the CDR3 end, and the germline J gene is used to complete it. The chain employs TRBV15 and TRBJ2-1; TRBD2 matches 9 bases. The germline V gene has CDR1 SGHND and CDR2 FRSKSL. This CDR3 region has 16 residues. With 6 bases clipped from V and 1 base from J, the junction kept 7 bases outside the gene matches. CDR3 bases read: TGTGCCAGCAGACTACTGGGGGGTGGCAACTATGCTGAGCAGTTC. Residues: CASRLLGGGNYAEQF. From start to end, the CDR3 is CASRLLGGGNYAEQFF.

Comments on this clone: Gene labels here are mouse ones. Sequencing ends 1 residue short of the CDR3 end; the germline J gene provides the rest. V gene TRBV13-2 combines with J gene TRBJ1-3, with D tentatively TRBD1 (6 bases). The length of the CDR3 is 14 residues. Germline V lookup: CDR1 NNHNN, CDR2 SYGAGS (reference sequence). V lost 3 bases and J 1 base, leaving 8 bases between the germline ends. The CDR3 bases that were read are TGTGCCAGCGGTGGGGACACATCTGGAAATACGCTCTAT. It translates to CASGGDTSGNTLY. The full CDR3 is CASGGDTSGNTLYF.

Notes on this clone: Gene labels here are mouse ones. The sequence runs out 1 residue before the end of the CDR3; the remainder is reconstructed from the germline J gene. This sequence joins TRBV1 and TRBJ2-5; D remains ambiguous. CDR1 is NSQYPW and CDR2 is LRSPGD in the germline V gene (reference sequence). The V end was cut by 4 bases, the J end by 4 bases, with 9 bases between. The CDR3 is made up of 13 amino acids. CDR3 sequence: CTCSGRAEDTQYF. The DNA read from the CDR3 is TGCACCTGCAGTGGGAGGGCAGAAGACACCCAGTAC.

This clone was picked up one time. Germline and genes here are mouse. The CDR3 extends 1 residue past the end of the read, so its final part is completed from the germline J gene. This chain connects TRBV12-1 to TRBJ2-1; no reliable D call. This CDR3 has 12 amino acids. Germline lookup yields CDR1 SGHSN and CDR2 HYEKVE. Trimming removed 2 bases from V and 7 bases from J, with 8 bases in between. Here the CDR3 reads CASSHGWAEQFF. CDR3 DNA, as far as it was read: TGTGCCAGCTCTCACGGATGGGCTGAGCAGTTC.

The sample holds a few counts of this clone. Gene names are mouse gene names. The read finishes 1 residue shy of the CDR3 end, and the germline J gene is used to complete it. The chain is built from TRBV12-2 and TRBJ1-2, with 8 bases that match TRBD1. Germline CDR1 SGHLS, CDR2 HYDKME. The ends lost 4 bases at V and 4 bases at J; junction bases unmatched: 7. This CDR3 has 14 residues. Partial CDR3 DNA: TGTGCCAGCTCCCTTCAGGGGGCGGTCTCCGACTACACC. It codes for CASSLQGAVSDYT. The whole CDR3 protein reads CASSLQGAVSDYTF.

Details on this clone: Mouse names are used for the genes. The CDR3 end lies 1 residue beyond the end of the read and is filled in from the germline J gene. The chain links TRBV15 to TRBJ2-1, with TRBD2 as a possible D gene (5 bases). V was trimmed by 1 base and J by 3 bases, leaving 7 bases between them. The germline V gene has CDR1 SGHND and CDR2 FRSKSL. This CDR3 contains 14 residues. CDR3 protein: CASSLGTFYAEQFF. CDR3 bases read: TGTGCCAGCAGTTTAGGGACTTTCTATGCTGAGCAGTTC.

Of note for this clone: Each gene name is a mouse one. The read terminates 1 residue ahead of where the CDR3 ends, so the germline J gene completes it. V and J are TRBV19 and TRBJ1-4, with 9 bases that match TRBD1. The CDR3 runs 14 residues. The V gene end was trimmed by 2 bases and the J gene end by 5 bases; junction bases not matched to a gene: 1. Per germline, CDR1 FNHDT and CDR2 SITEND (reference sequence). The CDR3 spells CASSIGQGNERLFF. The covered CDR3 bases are TGTGCCAGCAGTATCGGACAGGGGAACGAAAGATTATTT.

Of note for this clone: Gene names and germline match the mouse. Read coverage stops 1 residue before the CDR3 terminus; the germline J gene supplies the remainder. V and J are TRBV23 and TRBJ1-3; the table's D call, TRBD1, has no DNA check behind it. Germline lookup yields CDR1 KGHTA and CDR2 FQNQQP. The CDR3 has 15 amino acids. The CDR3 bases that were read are TGCTCCAGCAGTCAATCGGGGACAGCTGGAAATACGCTCTAT. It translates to CSSSQSGTAGNTLY. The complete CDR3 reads CSSSQSGTAGNTLYF.

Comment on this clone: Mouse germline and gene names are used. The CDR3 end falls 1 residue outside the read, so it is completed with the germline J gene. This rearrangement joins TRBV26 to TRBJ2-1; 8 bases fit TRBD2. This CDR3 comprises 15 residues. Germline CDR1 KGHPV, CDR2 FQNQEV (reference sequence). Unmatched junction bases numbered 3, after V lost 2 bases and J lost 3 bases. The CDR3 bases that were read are TGTGCCAGCAGTCTGACTACTGGGGGCTATGCTGAGCAGTTC. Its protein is CASSLTTGGYAEQF. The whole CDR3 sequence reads CASSLTTGGYAEQFF.

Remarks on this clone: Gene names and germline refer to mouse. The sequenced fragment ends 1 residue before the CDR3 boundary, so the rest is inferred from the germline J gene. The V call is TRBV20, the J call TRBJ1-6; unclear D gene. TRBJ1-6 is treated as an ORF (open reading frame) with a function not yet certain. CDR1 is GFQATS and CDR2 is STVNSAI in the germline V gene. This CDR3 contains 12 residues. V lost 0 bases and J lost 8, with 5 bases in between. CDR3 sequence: CGAREGYSPLYF. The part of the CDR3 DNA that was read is TGTGGTGCTAGGGAAGGATATTCGCCCCTCTAC.

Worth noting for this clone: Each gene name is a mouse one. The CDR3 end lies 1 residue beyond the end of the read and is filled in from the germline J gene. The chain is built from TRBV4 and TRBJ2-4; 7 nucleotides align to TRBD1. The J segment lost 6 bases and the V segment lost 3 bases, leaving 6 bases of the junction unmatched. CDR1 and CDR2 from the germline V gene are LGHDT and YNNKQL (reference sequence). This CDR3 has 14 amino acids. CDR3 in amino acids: CASSYRQGWNTLYF. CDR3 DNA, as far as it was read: TGTGCCAGCAGCTACCGACAGGGATGGAACACCTTGTAC.

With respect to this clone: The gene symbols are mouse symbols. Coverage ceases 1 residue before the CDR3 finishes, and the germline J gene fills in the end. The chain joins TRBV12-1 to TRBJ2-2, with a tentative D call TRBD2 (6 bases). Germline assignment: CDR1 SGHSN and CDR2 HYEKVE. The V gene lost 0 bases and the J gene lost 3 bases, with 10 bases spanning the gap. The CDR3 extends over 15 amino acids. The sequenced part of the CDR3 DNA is TGTGCCAGCTCTCTCGGCTGGGGTCACACCGGGCAGCTCTAC. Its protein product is CASSLGWGHTGQLY. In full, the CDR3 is CASSLGWGHTGQLYF.

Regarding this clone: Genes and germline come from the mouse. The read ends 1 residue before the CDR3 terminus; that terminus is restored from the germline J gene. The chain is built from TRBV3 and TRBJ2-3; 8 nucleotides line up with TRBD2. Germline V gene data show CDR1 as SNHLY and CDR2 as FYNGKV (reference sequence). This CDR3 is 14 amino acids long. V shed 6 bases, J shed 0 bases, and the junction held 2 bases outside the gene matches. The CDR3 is CASRLGASAETLYF. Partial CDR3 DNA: TGTGCCAGCAGACTGGGGGCTAGTGCAGAAACGCTGTAT.

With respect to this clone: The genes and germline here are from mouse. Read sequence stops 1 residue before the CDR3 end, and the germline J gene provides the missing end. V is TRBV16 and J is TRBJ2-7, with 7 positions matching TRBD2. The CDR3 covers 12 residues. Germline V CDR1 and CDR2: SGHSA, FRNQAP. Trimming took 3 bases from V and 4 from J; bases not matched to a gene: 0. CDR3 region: CASSFGGYEQYF. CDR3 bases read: TGTGCAAGCAGCTTTGGGGGGTATGAACAGTAC.

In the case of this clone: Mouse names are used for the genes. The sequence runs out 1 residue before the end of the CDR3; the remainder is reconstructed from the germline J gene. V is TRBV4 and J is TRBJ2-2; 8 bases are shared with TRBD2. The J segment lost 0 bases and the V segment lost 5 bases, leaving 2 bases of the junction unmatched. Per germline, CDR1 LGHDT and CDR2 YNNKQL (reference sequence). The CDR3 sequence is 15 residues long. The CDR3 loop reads CASSALGANTGQLYF. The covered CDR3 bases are TGTGCCAGCAGCGCACTGGGGGCAAACACCGGGCAGCTCTAC.

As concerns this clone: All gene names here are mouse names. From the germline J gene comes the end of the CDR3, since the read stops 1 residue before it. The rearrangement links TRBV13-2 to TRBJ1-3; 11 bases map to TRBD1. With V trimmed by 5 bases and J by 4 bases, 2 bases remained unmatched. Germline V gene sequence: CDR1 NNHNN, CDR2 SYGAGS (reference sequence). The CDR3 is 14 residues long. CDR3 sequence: CASGDRGRGNTLYF. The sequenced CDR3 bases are TGTGCCAGCGGGGACAGGGGGCGAGGAAATACGCTCTAT.

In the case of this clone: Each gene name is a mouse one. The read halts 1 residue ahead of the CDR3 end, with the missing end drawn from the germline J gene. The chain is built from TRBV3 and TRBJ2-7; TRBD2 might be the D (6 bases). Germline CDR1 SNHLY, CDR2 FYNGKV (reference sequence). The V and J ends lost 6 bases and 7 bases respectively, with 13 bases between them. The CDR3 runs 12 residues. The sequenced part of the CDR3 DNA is TGTGCCAGCAGTCAACTGGGTGGGGAACAGTAC. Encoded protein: CASSQLGGEQY. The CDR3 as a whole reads CASSQLGGEQYF.

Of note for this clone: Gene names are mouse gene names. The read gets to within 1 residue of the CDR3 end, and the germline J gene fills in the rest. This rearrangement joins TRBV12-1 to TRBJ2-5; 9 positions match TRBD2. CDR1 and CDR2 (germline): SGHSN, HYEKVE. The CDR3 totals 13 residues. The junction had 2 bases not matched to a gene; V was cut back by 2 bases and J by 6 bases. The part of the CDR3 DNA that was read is TGTGCCAGCTCTCGACTGGGGGAGGACACCCAGTAC. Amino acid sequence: CASSRLGEDTQY. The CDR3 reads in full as CASSRLGEDTQYF.